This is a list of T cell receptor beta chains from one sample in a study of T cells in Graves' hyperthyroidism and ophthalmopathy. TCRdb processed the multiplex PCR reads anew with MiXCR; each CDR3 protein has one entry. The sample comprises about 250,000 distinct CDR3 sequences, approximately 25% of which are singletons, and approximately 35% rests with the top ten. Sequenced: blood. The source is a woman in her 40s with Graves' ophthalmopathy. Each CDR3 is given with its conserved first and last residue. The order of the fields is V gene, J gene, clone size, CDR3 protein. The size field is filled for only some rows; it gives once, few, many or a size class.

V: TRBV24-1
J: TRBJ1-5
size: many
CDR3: CATSDLHNQPQHF

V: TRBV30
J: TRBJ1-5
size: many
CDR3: CAWRETSNQPQHF

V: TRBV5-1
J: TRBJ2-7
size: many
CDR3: CASSLDAGRNYEQYF

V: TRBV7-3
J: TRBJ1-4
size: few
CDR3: CASSFDRTGEEKLFF

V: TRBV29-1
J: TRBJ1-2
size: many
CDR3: CSVEGGNRGYTF

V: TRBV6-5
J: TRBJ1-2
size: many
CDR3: CASNGRGYYGYTF

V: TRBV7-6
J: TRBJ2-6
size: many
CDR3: CASSQQVSGANVLTF

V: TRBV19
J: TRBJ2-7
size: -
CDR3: CASSRGSTGSYEQYF

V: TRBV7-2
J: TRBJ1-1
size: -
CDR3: CASSLEYGHTEAFF

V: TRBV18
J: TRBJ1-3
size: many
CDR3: CASSPGAPSGNTIYF

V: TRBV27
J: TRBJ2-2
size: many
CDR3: CASSFSGLANTGELFF

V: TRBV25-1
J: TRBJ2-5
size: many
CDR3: CASSAWTDQETQYF

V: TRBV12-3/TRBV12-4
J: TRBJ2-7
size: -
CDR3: CASSSSGGLEQYF

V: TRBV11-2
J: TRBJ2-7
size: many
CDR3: CASSESSYEQYF